This T cell receptor beta chain was found in a study of blood T cell repertoires in COVID-19. Produced via immunoSEQ multiplex PCR; TCRdb's table is partial and in-frame only. The profile shows over 150,000 clones, about 86% of them singletons. The CDR3 sequence is 17 residues long. The ends lost 2 bases at V and 4 bases at J; junction bases unmatched: 13. Sequences were obtained from peripheral blood. The V and J genes are TRBV23-1 and TRBJ1-2; 7 bases line up with TRBD1. TRBV23-1 is noted as an ORF with a role that remains uncertain. This sequence originates from a man aged 65-85 years with active or convalescent COVID-19. CDR3 loop: CASSQKIIWDRIYGYTF. DNA of the CDR3: TGCGCCAGCAGTCAAAAAATAATATGGGACAGAATCTATGGCTACACCTTC.